Presented here are 2 T cell receptor beta chains from one specimen sequenced in a study of T cell responses to AZD1222 COVID-19 vaccine (dated by TCRdb to the early 2020s). The sample's time point, from its label and the paper: about 28 days (+/-7) after the second vaccine dose. Library generation was performed with the immunoSEQ multiplex PCR assay. TCRdb's version of the immuneACCESS table is confined to in-frame rearrangements and falls short of the full clone set. An unresolved V gene accounts for under half of the shortfall where checked; the remainder is of unknown origin. The table for this sample lists about 160,000 clones; about 90% of them were counted only once. Approximately 0.98% of the sample is held by the ten biggest clonotypes. Sample: peripheral blood, taken 28 days after the second AZD1222 dose. The receptors were gathered from an adult who received the AZD1222 COVID-19 vaccine.

V and J are TRBV6-5 and TRBJ1-2, with 10 bases fitting TRBD1. V dropped 9 bases and J dropped 3; count of bases not matched to a gene: 4. The CDR3 is 13 residues long. The germline V gene encodes CDR1 MNHEY and CDR2 SVGAGI. The CDR3 spells CASWTGGYYGYTF. CDR3 nucleotides: TGTGCCAGTTGGACAGGGGGATACTATGGCTACACCTTC.

The chain combines TRBV29-1 with TRBJ2-1; maybe TRBD2 (6 bases). The germline V gene has CDR1 SQVTM and CDR2 ANQGSEA. The CDR3 sequence is 15 residues long. With 6 bases removed from V and 0 bases from J, the gap between germline ends came to 15 bases. Here the CDR3 DNA reads TGCAGCGTACCCCGGGGGATAAGCTCCTACAATGAGCAGTTCTTC. It yields the protein CSVPRGISSYNEQFF.